This T cell receptor beta chain was found in a study of shared clonotypes between healthy human individuals. Overall study results and limits: Donors were few, which limited the genetic and exposure-history diversity represented.

In the authors' workflow: In the immunoSEQ data, sequences were junction-only and lacked quality scores, so filtering differed. Using immunoSEQ multiplex PCR, the repertoire was profiled, and TCRdb retains in-frame clones only, with some absent. V and J calls plus clone size are reproduced from that table; the DNA served to infer D and trimming. The sample consists of roughly 2.2 million clones, roughly 93% of them appearing once. This clone was detected only once. Its antigen remains unknown. Investigators divided CD4+ cells into CD45RA+ naive and CD45RA-negative memory subsets. V shed 3 bases, J shed 2 bases, and the junction held 6 bases outside the gene matches. The V gene's germline CDR1 is KGHSH and CDR2 LQKENI. The CDR3 runs to 17 residues.

The sequence derives from a young man in good health. Some clones in this sample may be carry-over from other donors' samples. What was sequenced was naive CD4+ T cells from PBMCs. Described subset: CD45RA+ positively selected. V usage is TRBV18 and J usage is TRBJ2-6; 8 nucleotides align to TRBD1. DNA of the CDR3: TGTGCCAGCTCACCTTCGCAGGGGGCGGCTGGGGCCAACGTCCTGACTTTC. Amino acid sequence: CASSPSQGAAGANVLTF. Using reference TRBV18 and TRBJ2-6 for the parts outside the CDR3, the full variable domain is NAGVMQNPRHLVRRRGQEARLRCSPMKGHSHVYWYRQLPEEGLKFMVYLQKENIIDESGMPKERFSAEFPKEGPSILRIQQVVRGDSAAYFCASSPSQGAAGANVLTFGAGSRLTVL.